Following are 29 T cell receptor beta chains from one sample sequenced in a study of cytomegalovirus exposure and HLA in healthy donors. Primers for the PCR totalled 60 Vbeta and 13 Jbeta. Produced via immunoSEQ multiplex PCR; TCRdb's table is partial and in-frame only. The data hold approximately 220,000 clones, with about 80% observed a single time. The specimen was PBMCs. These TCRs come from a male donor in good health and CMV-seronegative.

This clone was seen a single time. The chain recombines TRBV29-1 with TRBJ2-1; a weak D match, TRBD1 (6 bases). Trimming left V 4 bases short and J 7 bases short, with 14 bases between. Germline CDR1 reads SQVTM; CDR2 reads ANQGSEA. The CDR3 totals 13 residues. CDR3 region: CSVGARGLNEQFF. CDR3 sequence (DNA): TGCAGCGTTGGGGCCAGGGGTCTAAATGAGCAGTTCTTC.

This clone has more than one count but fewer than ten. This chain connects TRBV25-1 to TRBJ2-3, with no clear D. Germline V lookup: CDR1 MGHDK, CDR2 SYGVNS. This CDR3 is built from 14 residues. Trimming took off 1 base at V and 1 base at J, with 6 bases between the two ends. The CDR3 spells CASSESEGTDTQYF. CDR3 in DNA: TGTGCCAGCAGTGAATCAGAGGGCACAGATACGCAGTATTTT.

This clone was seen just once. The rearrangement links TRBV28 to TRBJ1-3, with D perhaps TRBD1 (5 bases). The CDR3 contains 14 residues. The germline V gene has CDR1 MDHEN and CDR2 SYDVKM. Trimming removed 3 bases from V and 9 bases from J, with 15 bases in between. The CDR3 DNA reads TGTGCCAGCAGTTTCGACAGCCTTCAGGGCACCATATATTTT. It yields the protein CASSFDSLQGTIYF.

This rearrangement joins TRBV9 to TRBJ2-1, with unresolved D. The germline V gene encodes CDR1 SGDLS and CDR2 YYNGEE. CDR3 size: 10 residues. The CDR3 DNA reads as TGTAGACGGTCGCGGATTGAGCAGTTCTTC. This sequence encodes CRRSRIEQFF.

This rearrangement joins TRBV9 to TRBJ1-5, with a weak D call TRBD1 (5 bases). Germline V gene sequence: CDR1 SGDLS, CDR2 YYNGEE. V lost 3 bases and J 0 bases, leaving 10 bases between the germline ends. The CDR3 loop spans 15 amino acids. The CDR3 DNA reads TGTGCCAGCAGCGCCGACAGAGTTAGCAATCAGCCCCAGCATTTT. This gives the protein CASSADRVSNQPQHF.

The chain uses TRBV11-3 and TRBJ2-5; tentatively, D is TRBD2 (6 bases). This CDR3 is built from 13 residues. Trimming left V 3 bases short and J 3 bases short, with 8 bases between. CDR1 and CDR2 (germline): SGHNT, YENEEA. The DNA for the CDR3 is TGTGCCAGCAGCTTCGGCGGGGAAGAGACCCAGTACTTC. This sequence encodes CASSFGGEETQYF. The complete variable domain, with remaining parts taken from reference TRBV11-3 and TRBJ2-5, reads EAGVVQSPRYKIIEKKQPVAFWCNPISGHNTLYWYLQNLGQGPELLIRYENEEAVDDSQLPKDRFSAERLKGVDSTLKIQPAELGDSAVYLCASSFGGEETQYFGPGTRLLVL.

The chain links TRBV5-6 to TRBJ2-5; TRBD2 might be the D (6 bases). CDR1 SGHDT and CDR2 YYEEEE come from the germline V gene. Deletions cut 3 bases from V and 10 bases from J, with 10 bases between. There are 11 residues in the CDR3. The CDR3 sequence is CASSSVGGQYF. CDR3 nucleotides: TGTGCCAGCAGCTCCGTCGGGGGCCAGTACTTC.

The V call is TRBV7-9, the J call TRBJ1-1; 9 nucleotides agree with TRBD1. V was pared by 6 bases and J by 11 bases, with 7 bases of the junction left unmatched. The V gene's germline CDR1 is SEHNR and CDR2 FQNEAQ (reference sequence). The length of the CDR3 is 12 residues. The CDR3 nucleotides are TGTGCCAGCAGTTCGGGGGGGACAGGGGCTTTCTTT. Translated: CASSSGGTGAFF. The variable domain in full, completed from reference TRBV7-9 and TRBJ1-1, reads DTGVSQNPRHKITKRGQNVTFRCDPISEHNRLYWYRQTLGQGPEFLTYFQNEAQLEKSRLLSDRFSAERPKGSFSTLEIQRTEQGDSAMYLCASSSGGTGAFFGQGTRLTVV.

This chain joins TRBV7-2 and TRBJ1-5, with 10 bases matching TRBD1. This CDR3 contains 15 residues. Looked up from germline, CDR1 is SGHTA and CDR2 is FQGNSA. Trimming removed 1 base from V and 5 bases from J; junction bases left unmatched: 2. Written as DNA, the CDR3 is TGTGCCAGCAGCTTAGGGACAGGGGGGTATCAGCCCCAGCATTTT. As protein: CASSLGTGGYQPQHF.

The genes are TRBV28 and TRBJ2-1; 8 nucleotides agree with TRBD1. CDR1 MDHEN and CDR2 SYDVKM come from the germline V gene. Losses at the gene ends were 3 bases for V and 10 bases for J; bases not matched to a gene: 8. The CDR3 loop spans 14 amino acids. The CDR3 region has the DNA TGTGCCAGCAGTTTTCAGGGCAGGGGGCGAGAGCAGTTCTTC. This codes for CASSFQGRGREQFF.

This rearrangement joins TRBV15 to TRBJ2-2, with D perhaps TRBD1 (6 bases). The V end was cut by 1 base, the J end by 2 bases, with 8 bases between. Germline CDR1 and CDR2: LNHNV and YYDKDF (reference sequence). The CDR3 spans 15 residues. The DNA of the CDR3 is TGTGCCACCAGCAGAGGGACAGCTAACACCGGGGAGCTGTTTTTT. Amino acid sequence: CATSRGTANTGELFF.

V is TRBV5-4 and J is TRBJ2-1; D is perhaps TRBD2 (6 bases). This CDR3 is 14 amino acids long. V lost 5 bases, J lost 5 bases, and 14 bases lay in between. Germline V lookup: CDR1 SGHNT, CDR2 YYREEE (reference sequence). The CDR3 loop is CASRARTGDNEQFF. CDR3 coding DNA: TGTGCCAGCAGAGCACGGACGGGGGACAATGAGCAGTTCTTC.

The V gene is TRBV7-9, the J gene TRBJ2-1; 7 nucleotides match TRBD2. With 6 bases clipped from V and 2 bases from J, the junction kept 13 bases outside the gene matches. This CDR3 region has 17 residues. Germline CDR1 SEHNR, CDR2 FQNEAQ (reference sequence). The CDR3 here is CASRHLGGRLTYNEQFF. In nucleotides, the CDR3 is TGTGCCAGCAGGCATCTGGGGGGGAGGCTGACCTACAATGAGCAGTTCTTC. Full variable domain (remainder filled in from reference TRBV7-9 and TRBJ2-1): DTGVSQNPRHKITKRGQNVTFRCDPISEHNRLYWYRQTLGQGPEFLTYFQNEAQLEKSRLLSDRFSAERPKGSFSTLEIQRTEQGDSAMYLCASRHLGGRLTYNEQFFGPGTRLTVL.

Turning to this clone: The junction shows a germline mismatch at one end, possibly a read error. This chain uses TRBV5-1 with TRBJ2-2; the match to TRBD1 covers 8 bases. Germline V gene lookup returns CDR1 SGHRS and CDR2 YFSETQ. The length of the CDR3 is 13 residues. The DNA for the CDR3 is TGCGTCAGCAGCTCCGGACAGGGCGGTGAGCTGTTTTTT. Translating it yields CVSSSGQGGELFF.

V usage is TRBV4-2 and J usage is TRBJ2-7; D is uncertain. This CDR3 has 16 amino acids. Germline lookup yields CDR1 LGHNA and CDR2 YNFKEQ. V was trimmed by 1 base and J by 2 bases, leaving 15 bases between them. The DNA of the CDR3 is TGTGCCAGCAGCCAAGGCCCGGTAGTATCCGCCTACGAGCAGTACTTC. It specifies CASSQGPVVSAYEQYF.

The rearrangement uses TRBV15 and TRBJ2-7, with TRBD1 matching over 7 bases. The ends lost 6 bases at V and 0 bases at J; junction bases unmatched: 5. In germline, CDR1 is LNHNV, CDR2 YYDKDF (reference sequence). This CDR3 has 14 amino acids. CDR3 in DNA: TGTGCCACCAGGAGGGACAGTAGCTCCTACGAGCAGTACTTC. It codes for CATRRDSSSYEQYF.

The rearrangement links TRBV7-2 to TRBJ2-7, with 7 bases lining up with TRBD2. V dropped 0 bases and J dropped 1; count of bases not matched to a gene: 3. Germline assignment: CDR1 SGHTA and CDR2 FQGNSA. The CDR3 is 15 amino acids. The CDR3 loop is CASSLAFSGSYEQYF. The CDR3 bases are TGTGCCAGCAGCTTAGCCTTTAGCGGGTCCTACGAGCAGTACTTC.

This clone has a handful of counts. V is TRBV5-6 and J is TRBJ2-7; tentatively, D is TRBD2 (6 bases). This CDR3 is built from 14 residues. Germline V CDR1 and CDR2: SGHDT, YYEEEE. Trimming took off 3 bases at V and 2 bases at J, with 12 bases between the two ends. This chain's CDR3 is CASSSGLDPYEQYF. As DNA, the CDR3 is TGTGCCAGCAGCTCGGGACTCGACCCCTACGAGCAGTACTTC. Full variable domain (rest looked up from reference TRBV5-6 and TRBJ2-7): DAGVTQSPTHLIKTRGQQVTLRCSPKSGHDTVSWYQQALGQGPQFIFQYYEEEERQRGNFPDRFSGHQFPNYSSELNVNALLLGDSALYLCASSSGLDPYEQYFGPGTRLTVT.

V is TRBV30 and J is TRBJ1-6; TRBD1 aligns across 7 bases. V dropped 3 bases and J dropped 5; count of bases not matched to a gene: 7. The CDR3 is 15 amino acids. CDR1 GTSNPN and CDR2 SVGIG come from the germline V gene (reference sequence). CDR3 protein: CAWRSRDSHNSPLHF. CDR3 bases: TGTGCCTGGAGAAGCCGGGACAGCCATAATTCACCCCTCCACTTT.

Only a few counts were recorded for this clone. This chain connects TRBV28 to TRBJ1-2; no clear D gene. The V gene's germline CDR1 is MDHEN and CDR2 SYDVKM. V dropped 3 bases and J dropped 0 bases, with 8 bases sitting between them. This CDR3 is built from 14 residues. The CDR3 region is CASSLAGTNYGYTF. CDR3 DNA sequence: TGTGCCAGCAGTTTGGCGGGGACTAACTATGGCTACACCTTC.

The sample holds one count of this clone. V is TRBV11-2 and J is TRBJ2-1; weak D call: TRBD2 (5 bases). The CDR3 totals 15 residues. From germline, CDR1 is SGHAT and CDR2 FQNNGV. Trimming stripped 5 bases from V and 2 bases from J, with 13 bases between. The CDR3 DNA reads TGTGCCAGCAGCCGCCGCGGAGGTCCCTACAATGAGCAGTTCTTC. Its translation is CASSRRGGPYNEQFF.

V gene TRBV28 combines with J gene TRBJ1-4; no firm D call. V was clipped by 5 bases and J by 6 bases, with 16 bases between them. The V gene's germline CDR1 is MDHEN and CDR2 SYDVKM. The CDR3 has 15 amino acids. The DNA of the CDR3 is TGTGCCAGCAGTCTCATAGAGGGCCATCATGAAAAACTGTTTTTT. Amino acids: CASSLIEGHHEKLFF.

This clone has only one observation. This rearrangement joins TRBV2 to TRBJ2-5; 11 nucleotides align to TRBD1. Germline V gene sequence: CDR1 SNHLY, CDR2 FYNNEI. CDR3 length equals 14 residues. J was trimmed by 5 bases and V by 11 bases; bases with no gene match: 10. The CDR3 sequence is CAGGRTGGFETQYF. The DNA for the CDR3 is TGTGCCGGGGGCCGGACAGGGGGCTTCGAGACCCAGTACTTC.

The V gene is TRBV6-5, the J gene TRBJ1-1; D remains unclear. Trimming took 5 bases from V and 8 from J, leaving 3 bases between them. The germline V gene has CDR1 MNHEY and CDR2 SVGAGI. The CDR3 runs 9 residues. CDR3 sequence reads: CASSPEAFF. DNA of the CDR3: TGTGCCAGCAGTCCGGAAGCTTTCTTT.

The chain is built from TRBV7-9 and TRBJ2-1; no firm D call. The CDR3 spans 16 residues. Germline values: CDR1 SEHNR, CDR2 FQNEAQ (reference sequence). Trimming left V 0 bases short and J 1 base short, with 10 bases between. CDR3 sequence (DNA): TGTGCCAGCAGCTTAGCTCCGGGTCTTTCCTACAATGAGCAGTTCTTC. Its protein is CASSLAPGLSYNEQFF.

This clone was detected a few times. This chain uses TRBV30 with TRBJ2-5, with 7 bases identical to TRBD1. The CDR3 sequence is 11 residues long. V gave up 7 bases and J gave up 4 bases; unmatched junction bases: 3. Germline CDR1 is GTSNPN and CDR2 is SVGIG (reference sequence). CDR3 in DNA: TGTGCCTTGACAGGGAGAGAGACCCAGTACTTC. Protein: CALTGRETQYF.

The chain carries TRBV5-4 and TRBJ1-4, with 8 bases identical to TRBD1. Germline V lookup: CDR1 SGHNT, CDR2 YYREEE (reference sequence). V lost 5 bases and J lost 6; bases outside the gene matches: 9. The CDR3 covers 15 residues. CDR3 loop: CASSPGGAMDEKLFF. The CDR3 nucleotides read TGTGCCAGCAGTCCAGGGGGCGCGATGGATGAAAAACTGTTTTTT. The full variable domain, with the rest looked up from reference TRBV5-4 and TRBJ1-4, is ETGVTQSPTHLIKTRGQQVTLRCSSQSGHNTVSWYQQALGQGPQFIFQYYREEENGRGNFPPRFSGLQFPNYSSELNVNALELDDSALYLCASSPGGAMDEKLFFGSGTQLSVL.

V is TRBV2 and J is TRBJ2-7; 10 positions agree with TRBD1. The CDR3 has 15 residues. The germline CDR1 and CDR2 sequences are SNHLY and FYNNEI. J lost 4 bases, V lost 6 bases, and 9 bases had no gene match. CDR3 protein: CASSALGTGVYEQYF. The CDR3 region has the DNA TGTGCCAGCAGCGCCTTAGGGACAGGGGTTTACGAGCAGTACTTC.

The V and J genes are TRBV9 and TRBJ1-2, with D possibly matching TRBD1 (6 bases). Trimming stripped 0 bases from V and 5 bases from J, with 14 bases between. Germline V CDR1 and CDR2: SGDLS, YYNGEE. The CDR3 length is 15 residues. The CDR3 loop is CASSVAGRTAYGYTF. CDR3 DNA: TGTGCCAGCAGCGTAGCTGGGCGGACAGCATATGGCTACACCTTC.